These T cell receptor beta chains were read from a single sample in a study of CD8 T cells in ankylosing spondylitis. A single record per CDR3 protein comes from TCRdb applying MiXCR to the 5' RACE reads. This table has around 450,000 distinct CDR3 sequences, 20% to 30% appearing once. Sequencing used blood, either unsorted or a sorted T cell fraction (not recorded which). These receptors came from a male donor with ankylosing spondylitis. Each CDR3 is given with its conserved first and last residue. D genes are given only for firm matches. The size entry is marked missing in some rows and otherwise reads once, few, many or a size class.

D gene: -
CDR3 length: 16
J gene: TRBJ2-1
clone size: -
V gene: TRBV15
CDR3 protein: CATSTQRFLAYNEQFF
CDR3 DNA: TGTGCCACCAGCACCCAACGATTCTTAGCCTACAATGAGCAGTTCTTC

D gene: -
CDR3 length: 14
J gene: TRBJ1-2
clone size: -
V gene: TRBV3-1
CDR3 protein: CASSQGIGNYGYTF
CDR3 DNA: TGTGCCAGCAGCCAAGGGATAGGGAACTATGGCTACACCTTC

D gene: TRBD1
CDR3 length: 14
J gene: TRBJ1-5
clone size: many
V gene: TRBV12-3/TRBV12-4
CDR3 protein: CASSPTGRNQPQHF
CDR3 DNA: TGTGCCAGCAGTCCGACAGGGAGGAATCAGCCCCAGCATTTT

D gene: TRBD1
CDR3 length: 20
J gene: TRBJ1-6
clone size: -
V gene: TRBV12-3/TRBV12-4
CDR3 protein: CASSSRRVLGQGDKNSPLHF
CDR3 DNA: TGTGCCAGCAGTTCACGGAGGGTTTTGGGACAGGGGGATAAAAATTCACCCCTCCACTTT

D gene: -
CDR3 length: 16
J gene: TRBJ2-5
clone size: few
V gene: TRBV5-1
CDR3 protein: CASSLATRLRLETQYF
CDR3 DNA: TGCGCCAGCAGCTTGGCGACGCGCTTAAGGCTTGAGACCCAGTACTTC

D gene: -
CDR3 length: 15
J gene: TRBJ2-7
clone size: -
V gene: TRBV7-2
CDR3 protein: CASSLVSGRSYEQYF
CDR3 DNA: TGTGCCAGCAGCTTAGTGTCCGGCAGATCCTACGAGCAGTACTTC

D gene: TRBD1
CDR3 length: 15
J gene: TRBJ2-3
clone size: few
V gene: TRBV12-3/TRBV12-4
CDR3 protein: CASSLITGGLNTQYF
CDR3 DNA: TGTGCCAGCAGTTTAATAACAGGGGGGCTGAATACGCAGTATTTT

D gene: -
CDR3 length: 13
J gene: TRBJ2-7
clone size: -
V gene: TRBV12-3/TRBV12-4
CDR3 protein: CASSFGGRNEQYF
CDR3 DNA: TGTGCCAGCAGTTTTGGAGGGAGGAACGAGCAGTACTTC

D gene: -
CDR3 length: 15
J gene: TRBJ2-1
clone size: -
V gene: TRBV10-3
CDR3 protein: CAISEAVGSENEQFF
CDR3 DNA: TGTGCCATCAGTGAGGCGGTCGGGAGTGAGAATGAGCAGTTCTTC

D gene: -
CDR3 length: 14
J gene: TRBJ2-5
clone size: -
V gene: TRBV5-1
CDR3 protein: CASSLGLGQETQYF
CDR3 DNA: TGCGCCAGCAGCTTGGGGCTGGGCCAAGAGACCCAGTACTTC